Below, 22 T cell receptor beta chains from the same sample are listed, as sequenced in a study of CD8 T cells in ankylosing spondylitis. A single record per CDR3 protein comes from TCRdb applying MiXCR to the 5' RACE reads. The sample includes roughly 230,000 distinct CDR3 sequences, roughly 18% of them seen just once. The sequenced material came from blood, either unsorted or a sorted T cell fraction (not recorded which). These receptors were collected from a male donor with ankylosing spondylitis or in good health (not recorded which).

The CDR3 DNA is TGTGCCAGCAGTTACTCTGGAGCGGGCCCCGCAGGGGAGCAGTACTTC. As protein: CASSYSGAGPAGEQYF. This chain links TRBV6-2 or TRBV6-3 with TRBJ2-7, with a possible D match to TRBD2 (6 bases). This CDR3 is 16 amino acids long. Per the germline V gene, CDR1 is MNHEY and CDR2 is SVGEGT. V lost 0 bases to trimming and J lost 7 bases, with 19 bases between them.

The rearrangement links TRBV29-1 to TRBJ2-1; D not resolved. Germline assignment: CDR1 SQVTM and CDR2 ANQGSEA. Trimming cost V 6 bases and J 7 bases, with 19 bases left between them. The CDR3 runs 14 residues. CDR3 sequence: CSVTKAGDVNEQFF. CDR3 DNA: TGCAGCGTGACCAAGGCAGGAGACGTGAATGAGCAGTTCTTC.

The table lists this clonotype with a few counts. The V call is TRBV4-2, the J call TRBJ2-3, with 10 bases aligning to TRBD2. The germline V gene encodes CDR1 LGHNA and CDR2 YNFKEQ. The CDR3 is 16 amino acids. Losses at the gene ends were 4 bases for V and 0 bases for J; bases not matched to a gene: 4. The DNA of the CDR3 is TGTGCCAGCAGCCTTACTAGCGGGATAAGCACAGATACGCAGTATTTT. Translation: CASSLTSGISTDTQYF.

This clonotype was detected many times. J is TRBJ2-7 and V is TRBV5-1; 10 bases are shared with TRBD1. The CDR3 runs 14 residues. V lost 4 bases, J lost 6 bases, and 7 bases stayed unmatched. Germline CDR1 and CDR2: SGHRS and YFSETQ. The DNA for the CDR3 is TGCGCCAGCAGCGCCTCCGGGACAGGGGCCGAGCAGTACTTC. Residues: CASSASGTGAEQYF.

This clonotype was seen repeatedly, ten times or more. In DNA form, the CDR3 reads TGTGCCAGCAGTGAAGGGACGGGGGATCACACTGAAGCTTTCTTT. It yields the protein CASSEGTGDHTEAFF. The J gene is TRBJ1-1, the V gene TRBV2; possibly TRBD1 for D (5 bases). The CDR3 loop spans 15 amino acids. Germline-derived CDR1 and CDR2 are SNHLY and FYNNEI. Deletions cut 1 base from V and 3 bases from J, with 12 bases between.

V gene TRBV5-1 combines with J gene TRBJ2-5; 9 nucleotides agree with TRBD1. Germline V lookup: CDR1 SGHRS, CDR2 YFSETQ. The CDR3 covers 16 residues. V trimming: 4 bases; J trimming: 0 bases; junction bases outside the gene matches: 7. CDR3: CASSLRTGEYQETQYF. CDR3 nucleotides: TGCGCCAGCAGCCTAAGGACAGGGGAATACCAAGAGACCCAGTACTTC.

This chain links TRBV11-2 with TRBJ2-5; 11 bases fit TRBD2. Germline CDR1 reads SGHAT; CDR2 reads FQNNGV. V trimming: 3 bases; J trimming: 5 bases; junction bases outside the gene matches: 8. This CDR3 region has 16 residues. CDR3 nucleotide sequence: TGTGCCAGCAGCTTTAACCTAGCGGGAGGATGGGAGACCCAGTACTTC. This gives the protein CASSFNLAGGWETQYF.

The chain links TRBV12-3 or TRBV12-4 to TRBJ2-1; unclear D gene. The length of the CDR3 is 11 residues. Trimming took off 4 bases at V and 10 bases at J, with 8 bases between the two ends. The CDR3 DNA reads as TGTGCCAGCAGTTCGAGCCCAGAGCAGTTCTTC. Translated: CASSSSPEQFF.

This clonotype was seen ten or more times. The chain carries TRBV15 and TRBJ2-2; D gene unclear. V was shortened by 1 base and J by 9 bases, with 15 bases between the two germline ends. Germline CDR1 reads LNHNV; CDR2 reads YYDKDF (reference sequence). The length of the CDR3 is 15 residues. The CDR3 loop is CATSRGPTPVRELFF. Written as DNA, the CDR3 is TGTGCCACCAGCAGAGGGCCGACCCCCGTAAGGGAGCTGTTTTTT. The variable domain in full, with the rest retrieved from reference TRBV15 and TRBJ2-2, is DAMVIQNPRYQVTQFGKPVTLSCSQTLNHNVMYWYQQKSSQAPKLLFHYYDKDFNNEADTPDNFQSRRPNTSFCFLDIRSPGLGDTAMYLCATSRGPTPVRELFFGEGSRLTVL.

This clonotype was detected a few times. The chain joins TRBV28 to TRBJ2-7; D is undetermined. CDR3 length: 11 residues. The V end was cut by 6 bases, the J end by 6 bases, with 9 bases between. Germline CDR1 reads MDHEN; CDR2 reads SYDVKM. This CDR3 is CASSRRSEQYF. In DNA, the CDR3 is TGTGCCAGCAGCCGCAGAAGCGAGCAGTACTTC. Variable domain in full (rest from reference TRBV28 and TRBJ2-7): DVKVTQSSRYLVKRTGEKVFLECVQDMDHENMFWYRQDPGLGLRLIYFSYDVKMKEKGDIPEGYSVSREKKERFSLILESASTNQTSMYLCASSRRSEQYFGPGTRLTVT.

This chain connects TRBV6-1 to TRBJ1-1, with D possibly TRBD1 on 6 matching bases. The V end was cut by 7 bases, the J end by 4 bases, with 13 bases between. The germline V gene has CDR1 MNHNS and CDR2 SASEGT. The CDR3 is 13 amino acids. CDR3 sequence (DNA): TGTGCCAGCAATCCGGGACAAAGCACTGAAGCTTTCTTT. Its translation is CASNPGQSTEAFF.

The genes are TRBV5-1 and TRBJ2-2, with TRBD2 identical over 12 bases. This CDR3 has 22 residues. In germline, CDR1 is SGHRS, CDR2 YFSETQ. The V segment lost 1 base and the J segment 6 bases; nucleotides outside the gene matches: 22. CDR3 residues: CASSLKPPGQRGLAGWAGELFF. For the CDR3, the DNA is TGCGCCAGCAGCTTGAAGCCTCCGGGACAGAGAGGACTAGCGGGATGGGCCGGGGAGCTGTTTTTT.

The V and J genes are TRBV7-2 and TRBJ2-5; D is unclear. The germline gives CDR1 SGHTA, CDR2 FQGNSA. The CDR3 has 15 residues. V lost 4 bases and J 0 bases, leaving 12 bases between the germline ends. The CDR3 DNA reads as TGTGCCAGCAGCTCCCCCTATAGGTACCAAGAGACCCAGTACTTC. Amino acid sequence: CASSSPYRYQETQYF. Full variable domain (rest looked up from reference TRBV7-2 and TRBJ2-5): GAGVSQSPSNKVTEKGKDVELRCDPISGHTALYWYRQSLGQGLEFLIYFQGNSAPDKSGLPSDRFSAERTGGSVSTLTIQRTQQEDSAVYLCASSSPYRYQETQYFGPGTRLLVL.

CDR3 protein: CASSLEVSYLLTQYF. As DNA, the CDR3 is TGTGCCAGCAGCTTAGAAGTTAGTTACCTTCTGACCCAGTACTTC. J is TRBJ2-5 and V is TRBV7-9; D not certain. This CDR3 has 15 amino acids. Trimming left V 1 base short and J 7 bases short, with 16 bases between. Germline CDR1 SEHNR, CDR2 FQNEAQ (reference sequence).

The chain combines TRBV12-3 or TRBV12-4 with TRBJ2-1; the D gene is possibly TRBD1 (5 bases). The CDR3 covers 10 residues. V lost 6 bases, J lost 9 bases, and 6 bases lay in between. CDR3 loop: CASSRVEQFF. CDR3 nucleotides: TGTGCCAGCAGCAGGGTTGAGCAGTTCTTC.

As regards this clonotype: An end of the junction does not agree with germline; a read error may underlie this. The V gene is TRBV9, the J gene TRBJ2-1; weak D call: TRBD2 (6 bases). Per the germline V gene, CDR1 is SGDLS and CDR2 is YYNGEE. The length of the CDR3 is 13 residues. CDR3 protein: CTSSVSGGVEQFF. The CDR3 region has the DNA TGTACCAGCAGCGTAAGCGGAGGGGTTGAGCAGTTCTTC.

This chain uses TRBV6-5 with TRBJ2-1; D unresolved. Trimming shortened V by 2 bases and J by 0 bases, and 14 bases separated the two germline ends. From germline, CDR1 is MNHEY and CDR2 SVGAGI. The CDR3 is made up of 17 amino acids. The CDR3 nucleotides read TGTGCCAGCAGTTACGTTTCAGGTGCCAACTCCTACAATGAGCAGTTCTTC. As protein: CASSYVSGANSYNEQFF.

The chain has TRBV7-6 and TRBJ2-3; TRBD2 matches at 7 bases. With V trimmed by 3 bases and J by 3 bases, 0 bases remained unmatched. CDR1 and CDR2 from the germline V gene are SGHVS and FNYEAQ. The CDR3 has 13 amino acids. The CDR3 DNA reads TGTGCCAGCAGCTTCGGGAGGACAGATACGCAGTATTTT. Translation gives CASSFGRTDTQYF.

This clonotype was observed once. The chain combines TRBV20-1 with TRBJ2-7, with 9 bases that match TRBD2. Trimming removed 3 bases from V and 0 bases from J; junction bases left unmatched: 3. Germline values: CDR1 DFQATT, CDR2 SNEGSKA (reference sequence). This CDR3 has 14 amino acids. Here the CDR3 DNA reads TGCAGTGCTAGGAAACTAGCGGGCTCCTACGAGCAGTACTTC. It yields the protein CSARKLAGSYEQYF.

The sample holds many counts of this clonotype. The rearrangement links TRBV4-1 to TRBJ2-7, with no clear D. CDR3 length equals 13 residues. Between the trimmed V and J ends, which lost 2 bases and 1 base, there was a span of 6 bases. The germline gives CDR1 MGHRA, CDR2 YSYEKL. The CDR3 loop reads CASSQQGSYEQYF. The CDR3 DNA is TGCGCCAGCAGCCAACAAGGGTCCTACGAGCAGTACTTC.

This clonotype was counted between two and nine times. The chain carries TRBV7-9 and TRBJ2-7, with TRBD2 matching over 8 bases. CDR1 and CDR2 (germline): SEHNR, FQNEAQ (reference sequence). The CDR3 loop spans 15 amino acids. V was clipped by 0 bases and J by 7 bases; unmatched bases: 8. The CDR3 DNA is TGTGCCAGCAGCTTAGCGAGCGGGAGATCCACAGAGCAGTACTTC. Translating gives CASSLASGRSTEQYF.

The chain employs TRBV27 and TRBJ2-1; TRBD2 aligns across 10 bases. CDR3 size: 16 residues. Germline CDR1 MNHEY, CDR2 SMNVEV (reference sequence). V trimming: 6 bases; J trimming: 4 bases; junction bases outside the gene matches: 9. CDR3 DNA: TGTGCCAGCAGAGACGAAGGGACTAGCGCATACAATGAGCAGTTCTTC. This codes for CASRDEGTSAYNEQFF.